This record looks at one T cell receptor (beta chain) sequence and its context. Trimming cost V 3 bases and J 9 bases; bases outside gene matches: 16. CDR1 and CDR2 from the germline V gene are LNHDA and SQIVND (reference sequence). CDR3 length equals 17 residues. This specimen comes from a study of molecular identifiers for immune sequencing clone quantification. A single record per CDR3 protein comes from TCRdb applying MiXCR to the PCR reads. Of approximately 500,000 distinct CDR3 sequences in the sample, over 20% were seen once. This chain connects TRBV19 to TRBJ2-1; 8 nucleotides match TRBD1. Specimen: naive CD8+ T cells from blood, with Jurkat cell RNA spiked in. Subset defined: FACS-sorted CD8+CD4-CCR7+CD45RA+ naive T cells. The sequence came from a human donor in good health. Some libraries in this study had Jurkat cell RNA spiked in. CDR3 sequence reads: CASSIIGPDRVGFEQFF. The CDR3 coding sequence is TGTGCCAGTAGTATCATAGGTCCGGACAGGGTTGGTTTTGAGCAGTTCTTC.